Detailed here is one T cell receptor beta chain. The target antigen is unknown. CDR3 size: 17 residues. After removal of 4 bases from V and 0 bases from J, the junction contained 8 bases not matched to a gene. The V gene's germline CDR1 is GTSNPN and CDR2 SVGIG (reference sequence). The sample comes from a study of T-cell reconstitution after alpha-beta-depleted transplantation in children. General study findings and limits: T-cell numbers and diversity, one year after transplant, stemmed largely from T cells that were newly produced. Certain patients had high TCRbeta diversity at day 60, and it came from recipient T cells and thymic progenitors that survived. Several hundred graft clones that had expanded were reportedly the source of alpha-beta T cells about two months after transplant.

Unique molecular identifiers were used in preparing the TCRbeta library. TCRdb independently ran MiXCR on the PCR reads; one entry per CDR3 protein. The table includes about 200,000 distinct CDR3 sequences, about 8.4% detected once. The TCR sequence derives from a male patient aged 2 to 9 who had a stem cell transplant for acute myeloid leukemia, so the T cells may come from the graft donor. J is TRBJ2-1 and V is TRBV30; 11 nucleotides line up with TRBD2. The sequenced sample was PBMCs, mostly from graft donor cells, obtained 360 days after TCRalphabeta/CD19-depleted stem cell transplant. The DNA for the CDR3 is TGTGCCTGGACCCTGGGGACTAGCGGCATCTCCTACAATGAGCAGTTCTTC. Its translation is CAWTLGTSGISYNEQFF.